The 24 T cell receptor beta chains reported below all come from one sample, sequenced in a study of early T cells in non-severe SARS-CoV-2 infection. One entry per CDR3 protein, called by TCRdb with MiXCR from the 5' RACE reads. The sample includes 30,000 or so distinct CDR3 sequences, 4.5% of them seen just once. The sample was whole blood. The receptors originated from an adult who was a healthcare worker with PCR-confirmed SARS-CoV-2 infection or an uninfected control (not recorded which).

This clonotype was seen many times. Here the CDR3 reads CASSLVLPAGGKDTQYF. The CDR3 DNA reads as TGTGCCAGCAGCTTAGTCCTACCCGCGGGAGGTAAAGATACGCAGTATTTT. The genes are TRBV7-8 and TRBJ2-3; 8 bases agree with TRBD2. V lost 1 base and J lost 5; bases outside the gene matches: 11. CDR1 is SGHVS, CDR2 FQNEAQ, per germline. The CDR3 sequence is 17 residues long.

This clonotype has a count of ten or more. This chain uses TRBV20-1 with TRBJ2-1, with TRBD2 matching over 11 bases. The CDR3 sequence is 18 residues long. V shed 0 bases and J 5 bases; nucleotides not matched to a gene: 12. Germline V gene sequence: CDR1 DFQATT, CDR2 SNEGSKA (reference sequence). In DNA form, the CDR3 reads TGCAGTGCTAGAGATATGAAGGGACTAGCGGAGACCAACAATGAGCAGTTCTTC. This encodes CSARDMKGLAETNNEQFF.

In its sample, this clonotype was seen many times. V and J are TRBV3-1 and TRBJ1-4; D unclear. In germline, CDR1 is LGHDT, CDR2 YNNKEL (reference sequence). The CDR3 is 14 amino acids. V was cut by 4 bases and J by 8 bases, with 14 bases left in between. CDR3 sequence (DNA): TGTGCCAGCAGCCTTCGGCAGGTGGAGGAAAAACTGTTTTTT. Translating gives CASSLRQVEEKLFF. Together with reference TRBV3-1 and TRBJ1-4, the CDR3 gives the full variable domain: DTAVSQTPKYLVTQMGNDKSIKCEQNLGHDTMYWYKQDSKKFLKIMFSYNNKELIINETVPNRFSPKSPDKAHLNLHINSLELGDSAVYFCASSLRQVEEKLFFGSGTQLSVL.

This clonotype was counted at least ten times. CDR3 sequence: CASSQTVSTDTQYF. CDR3 in DNA: TGTGCCAGCAGCCAGACAGTTAGCACAGATACGCAGTATTTT. V usage is TRBV7-8 and J usage is TRBJ2-3, with D possibly being TRBD1 (5 bases). Germline V gives CDR1 SGHVS, CDR2 FQNEAQ. This CDR3 region has 14 residues. Deletions cut 5 bases from V and 0 bases from J, with 9 bases between.

This clonotype has a count of ten or more. The chain employs TRBV9 and TRBJ1-4, with D possibly matching TRBD1 (5 bases). This CDR3 is 14 amino acids long. Trimming took 1 base from V and 7 from J, leaving 11 bases between them. Germline assignment: CDR1 SGDLS and CDR2 YYNGEE. The CDR3 DNA reads as TGTGCCAGCAGCGTATACGGGGGTCGTGAAAAACTGTTTTTT. Amino acids: CASSVYGGREKLFF.

This clonotype was observed at least ten times. J is TRBJ2-5 and V is TRBV2; 8 bases are shared with TRBD1. Germline CDR1 is SNHLY and CDR2 is FYNNEI. V was clipped by 6 bases and J by 2 bases; unmatched bases: 2. The length of the CDR3 is 13 residues. This CDR3 reads CASSGQGQETQYF. DNA of the CDR3: TGTGCCAGCAGCGGACAGGGTCAAGAGACCCAGTACTTC.

By share, this clonotype counts as medium-sized. The V gene is TRBV20-1, the J gene TRBJ1-5; D is possibly TRBD1 (5 bases). Germline CDR1 DFQATT, CDR2 SNEGSKA (reference sequence). The V end was cut by 3 bases, the J end by 2 bases, with 8 bases between. The CDR3 runs 13 residues. DNA of the CDR3: TGCAGTGCTAGGCTAGGGGGCAATCAGCCCCAGCATTTT. Protein product: CSARLGGNQPQHF.

This clonotype was recorded many times. J is TRBJ1-4 and V is TRBV19; D possibly corresponds to TRBD1 (6 bases). Germline V gene sequence: CDR1 LNHDA, CDR2 SQIVND (reference sequence). The CDR3 sequence is 14 residues long. The V end was cut by 5 bases, the J end by 4 bases, with 11 bases between. CDR3 residues: CASSDQGNNEKLFF. The CDR3 DNA reads as TGTGCCAGTAGTGACCAGGGGAATAATGAAAAACTGTTTTTT.

The chain uses TRBV7-9 and TRBJ2-7; TRBD1 might be the D (6 bases). The germline V gene has CDR1 SEHNR and CDR2 FQNEAQ (reference sequence). The length of the CDR3 is 17 residues. V was pared by 3 bases and J by 0 bases, with 18 bases between. This CDR3 reads CASSLGPGTSSSYEQYF. CDR3 in DNA: TGTGCCAGCAGCTTGGGTCCCGGGACAAGTAGCTCCTACGAGCAGTACTTC. Combining the CDR3 with reference TRBV7-9 and TRBJ2-7 gives the whole variable domain DTGVSQNPRHKITKRGQNVTFRCDPISEHNRLYWYRQTLGQGPEFLTYFQNEAQLEKSRLLSDRFSAERPKGSFSTLEIQRTEQGDSAMYLCASSLGPGTSSSYEQYFGPGTRLTVT.

Only a few counts were recorded for this clonotype. The chain uses TRBV5-1 and TRBJ2-1; 9 positions match TRBD2. The CDR3 has 18 residues. Trimming removed 4 bases from V and 5 bases from J; junction bases left unmatched: 16. The germline gives CDR1 SGHRS, CDR2 YFSETQ. Written as DNA, the CDR3 is TGCGCCAGCAGCCGGACCCTACTTCTTGCGGGAGGGGACAATGAGCAGTTCTTC. Protein: CASSRTLLLAGGDNEQFF.

This clonotype was picked up many times. The V call is TRBV5-1, the J call TRBJ2-1; 8 nucleotides agree with TRBD1. J lost 7 bases, V lost 1 base, and 4 bases had no gene match. Per the germline V gene, CDR1 is SGHRS and CDR2 is YFSETQ. This CDR3 region has 14 residues. In DNA, the CDR3 is TGCGCCAGCAGCTTGTTTACAGGGGGTAATGAGCAGTTCTTC. Protein product: CASSLFTGGNEQFF.

This clonotype was detected ten times or more. The J gene is TRBJ2-3, the V gene TRBV20-1; TRBD2 aligns across 9 bases. The CDR3 runs to 16 residues. The ends lost 6 bases at V and 2 bases at J; junction bases unmatched: 12. Germline V gene lookup returns CDR1 DFQATT and CDR2 SNEGSKA (reference sequence). CDR3 coding DNA: TGCAGTGCCCCATCCGGGACTAGCAGATACACAGATACGCAGTATTTT. It yields the protein CSAPSGTSRYTDTQYF.

This clonotype was seen only a few times. The rearrangement uses TRBV7-3 and TRBJ2-3, with 9 bases identical to TRBD2. With V trimmed by 1 base and J by 3 bases, 2 bases remained unmatched. Per germline, CDR1 SGHTA and CDR2 FQGTGA. This CDR3 contains 15 residues. The CDR3 reads CASSLRGLATDTQYF. The CDR3 DNA sequence: TGTGCCAGCAGCTTAAGAGGACTAGCGACAGATACGCAGTATTTT.

This clonotype was detected many times. J is TRBJ2-2 and V is TRBV6-6; D might be TRBD2 (5 bases). V dropped 4 bases and J dropped 0 bases, with 9 bases sitting between them. CDR3 length: 15 amino acids. Germline V gene data show CDR1 as MNHNY and CDR2 as SVGAGI (reference sequence). The CDR3 reads CASSLTGTNTGELFF. The CDR3 DNA reads TGTGCCAGCAGTTTAACCGGGACGAACACCGGGGAGCTGTTTTTT.

This clonotype was picked up many times. The chain carries TRBV19 and TRBJ2-2, with 8 bases identical to TRBD1. Germline CDR1 LNHDA, CDR2 SQIVND (reference sequence). The CDR3 is made up of 15 amino acids. Trimming cost V 4 bases and J 0 bases; bases outside gene matches: 1. The DNA for the CDR3 is TGTGCCAGTAGTAGGACAGGGACGAACACCGGGGAGCTGTTTTTT. As protein: CASSRTGTNTGELFF.

This clonotype was counted many times. V gene TRBV20-1 combines with J gene TRBJ1-6; D is ambiguous. The CDR3 extends over 13 amino acids. Trimming removed 6 bases at V and 0 bases at J, with 6 bases between. The germline gives CDR1 DFQATT, CDR2 SNEGSKA (reference sequence). The CDR3 DNA is TGCAGTGCGGGTGTCTCCTATAATTCACCCCTCCACTTT. Encoded protein: CSAGVSYNSPLHF.

This clonotype was detected once. A read error may be the cause here, since a much bigger clone is one base away. This chain joins TRBV18 and TRBJ2-7; weak D call: TRBD2 (5 bases). V was trimmed by 2 bases and J by 9 bases, leaving 23 bases between them. The CDR3 covers 16 residues. Germline V gene data show CDR1 as KGHSH and CDR2 as LQKENI. The CDR3 spells CASSPSNCGGPTRQYF. CDR3 coding DNA: TGTGCCAGCTCACCATCGAATTGCGGAGGTCCCACCAGGCAGTACTTC.

This clonotype occurred many times. The chain couples TRBV4-1 to TRBJ2-7, with D maybe TRBD2 (6 bases). V dropped 3 bases and J dropped 5 bases, with 14 bases sitting between them. CDR1 and CDR2 from the germline V gene are MGHRA and YSYEKL. This CDR3 has 14 residues. CDR3 nucleotides: TGCGCCAGCAGCCATCTATGGGGGGTGGACGAGCAGTACTTC. It translates to CASSHLWGVDEQYF.

This clonotype appeared many times. The chain joins TRBV11-2 to TRBJ1-1; no firm D call. The length of the CDR3 is 14 residues. V lost 2 bases to trimming and J lost 3 bases, with 10 bases between them. Germline V gives CDR1 SGHAT, CDR2 FQNNGV. The DNA for the CDR3 is TGTGCCAGCAGCTTACCCCTAAGGGACACTGAAGCTTTCTTT. This translates into CASSLPLRDTEAFF.

The table lists this clonotype with many counts. This chain connects TRBV6-6 to TRBJ1-5, with 8 bases matching TRBD1. The germline gives CDR1 MNHNY, CDR2 SVGAGI (reference sequence). The CDR3 sequence is 14 residues long. V lost 7 bases to trimming and J lost 4 bases; unmatched junction nucleotides: 6. The CDR3 region is CASTLGQGNQPQHF. DNA for the CDR3: TGTGCCAGCACCCTTGGACAGGGTAATCAGCCCCAGCATTTT.

This clonotype has ten or more counts. The V call is TRBV6-2 or TRBV6-3, the J call TRBJ2-1, with 12 positions matching TRBD2. After removal of 6 bases from V and 9 bases from J, the junction contained 6 bases not matched to a gene. Germline V gives CDR1 MNHEY, CDR2 SVGEGT. This CDR3 comprises 14 residues. The CDR3 sequence is CASSRLAGVAEQFF. The CDR3 DNA reads TGTGCCAGCAGCCGACTAGCGGGAGTGGCTGAGCAGTTCTTC.

This clonotype was detected a few times. In DNA form, the CDR3 reads TGCGCCAGCAGTTATGGGGGGTGGACAGCGGAAGAAAAACTGTTTTTT. Encoded protein: CASSYGGWTAEEKLFF. V is TRBV5-1 and J is TRBJ1-4; D is possibly TRBD1 (6 bases). The V and J ends lost 5 bases and 8 bases respectively, with 22 bases between them. The CDR3 sequence is 16 residues long. From germline, CDR1 is SGHRS and CDR2 YFSETQ.

This clonotype was seen many times. The rearrangement uses TRBV11-2 and TRBJ2-2, with 7 bases that match TRBD1. The junction had 0 bases not matched to a gene; V was cut back by 1 base and J by 4 bases. The germline V gene has CDR1 SGHAT and CDR2 FQNNGV. The CDR3 spans 14 residues. CDR3 in amino acids: CASSLGTGTGELFF. CDR3 nucleotides: TGTGCCAGCAGCTTAGGGACAGGCACCGGGGAGCTGTTTTTT.

V is TRBV7-9 and J is TRBJ2-5; a weak D match, TRBD1 (6 bases). Trimming cost V 1 base and J 1 base, with 13 bases left between them. CDR3 size: 16 residues. From germline, CDR1 is SEHNR and CDR2 FQNEAQ (reference sequence). The CDR3 sequence is CASSLGLGQLQETQYF. DNA of the CDR3: TGTGCCAGCAGCTTAGGCCTCGGACAGCTCCAAGAGACCCAGTACTTC.